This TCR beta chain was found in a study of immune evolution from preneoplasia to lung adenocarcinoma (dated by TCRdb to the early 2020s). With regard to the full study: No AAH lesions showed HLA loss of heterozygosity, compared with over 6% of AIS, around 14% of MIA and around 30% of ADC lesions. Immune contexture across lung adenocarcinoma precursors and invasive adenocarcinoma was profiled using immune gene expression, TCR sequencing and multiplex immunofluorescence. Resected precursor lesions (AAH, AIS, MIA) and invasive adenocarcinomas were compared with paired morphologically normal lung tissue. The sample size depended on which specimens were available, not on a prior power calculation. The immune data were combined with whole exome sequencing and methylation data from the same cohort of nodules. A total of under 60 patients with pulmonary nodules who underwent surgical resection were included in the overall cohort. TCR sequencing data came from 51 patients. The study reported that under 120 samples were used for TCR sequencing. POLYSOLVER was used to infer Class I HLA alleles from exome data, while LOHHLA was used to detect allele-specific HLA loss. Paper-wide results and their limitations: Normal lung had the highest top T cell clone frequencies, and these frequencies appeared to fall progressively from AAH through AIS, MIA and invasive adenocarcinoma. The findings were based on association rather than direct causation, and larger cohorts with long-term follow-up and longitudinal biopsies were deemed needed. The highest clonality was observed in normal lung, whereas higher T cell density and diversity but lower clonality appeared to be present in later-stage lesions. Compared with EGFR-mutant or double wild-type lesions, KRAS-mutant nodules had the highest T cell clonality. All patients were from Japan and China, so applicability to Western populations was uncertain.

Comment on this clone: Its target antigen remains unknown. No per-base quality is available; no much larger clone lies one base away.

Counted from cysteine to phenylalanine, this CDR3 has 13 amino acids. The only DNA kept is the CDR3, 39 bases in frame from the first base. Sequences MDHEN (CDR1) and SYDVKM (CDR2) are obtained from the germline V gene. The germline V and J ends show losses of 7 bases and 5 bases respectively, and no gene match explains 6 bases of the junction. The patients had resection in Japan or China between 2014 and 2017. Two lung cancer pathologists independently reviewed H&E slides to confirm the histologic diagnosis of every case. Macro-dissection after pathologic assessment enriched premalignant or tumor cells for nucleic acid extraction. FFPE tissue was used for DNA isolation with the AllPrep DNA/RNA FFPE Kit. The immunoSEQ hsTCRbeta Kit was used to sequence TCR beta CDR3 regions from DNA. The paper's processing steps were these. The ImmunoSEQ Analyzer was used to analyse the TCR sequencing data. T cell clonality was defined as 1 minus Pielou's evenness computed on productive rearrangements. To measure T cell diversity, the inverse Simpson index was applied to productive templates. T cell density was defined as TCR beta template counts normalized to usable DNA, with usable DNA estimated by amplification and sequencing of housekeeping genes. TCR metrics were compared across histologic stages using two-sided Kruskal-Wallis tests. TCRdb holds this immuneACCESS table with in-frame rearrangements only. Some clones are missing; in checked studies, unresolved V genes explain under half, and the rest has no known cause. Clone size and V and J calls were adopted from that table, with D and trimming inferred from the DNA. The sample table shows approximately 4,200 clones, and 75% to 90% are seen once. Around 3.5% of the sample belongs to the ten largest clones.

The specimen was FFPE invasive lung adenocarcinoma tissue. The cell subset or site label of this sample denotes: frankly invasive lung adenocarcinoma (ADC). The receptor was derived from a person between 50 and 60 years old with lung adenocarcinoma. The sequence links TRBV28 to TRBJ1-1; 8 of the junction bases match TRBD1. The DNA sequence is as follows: TGTGCCAGCATCCAGGGGGCGCGGACTGAAGCTTTCTTT. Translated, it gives CASIQGARTEAFF.